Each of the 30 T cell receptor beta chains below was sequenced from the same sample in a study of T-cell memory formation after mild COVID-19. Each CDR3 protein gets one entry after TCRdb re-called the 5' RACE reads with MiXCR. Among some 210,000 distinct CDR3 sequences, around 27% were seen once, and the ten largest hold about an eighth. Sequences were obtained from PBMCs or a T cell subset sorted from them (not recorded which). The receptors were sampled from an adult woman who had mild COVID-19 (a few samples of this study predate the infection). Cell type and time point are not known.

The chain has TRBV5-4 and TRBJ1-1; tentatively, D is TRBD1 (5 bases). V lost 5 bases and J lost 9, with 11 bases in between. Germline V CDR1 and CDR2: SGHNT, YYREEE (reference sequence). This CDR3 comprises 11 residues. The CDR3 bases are TGTGCCAGCAGGGTGGGGGACCAAGCTTTCTTT. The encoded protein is CASRVGDQAFF.

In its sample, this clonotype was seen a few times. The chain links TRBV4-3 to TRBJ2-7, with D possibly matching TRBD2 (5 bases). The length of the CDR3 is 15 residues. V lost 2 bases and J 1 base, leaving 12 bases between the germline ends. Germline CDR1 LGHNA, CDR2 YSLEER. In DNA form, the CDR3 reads TGCGCCAGCAGCCAACAAGCGGTACCGTCCTACGAGCAGTACTTC. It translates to CASSQQAVPSYEQYF.

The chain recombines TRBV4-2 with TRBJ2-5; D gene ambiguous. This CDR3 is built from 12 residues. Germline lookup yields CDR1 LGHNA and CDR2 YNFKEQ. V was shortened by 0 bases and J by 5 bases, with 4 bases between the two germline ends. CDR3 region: CASSQDWETQYF. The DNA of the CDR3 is TGTGCCAGCAGCCAAGATTGGGAGACCCAGTACTTC.

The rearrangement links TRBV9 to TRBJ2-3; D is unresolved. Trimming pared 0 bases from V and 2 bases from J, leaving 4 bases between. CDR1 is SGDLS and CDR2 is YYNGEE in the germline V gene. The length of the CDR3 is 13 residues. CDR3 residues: CASSVVNTDTQYF. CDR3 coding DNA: TGTGCCAGCAGCGTAGTAAACACAGATACGCAGTATTTT.

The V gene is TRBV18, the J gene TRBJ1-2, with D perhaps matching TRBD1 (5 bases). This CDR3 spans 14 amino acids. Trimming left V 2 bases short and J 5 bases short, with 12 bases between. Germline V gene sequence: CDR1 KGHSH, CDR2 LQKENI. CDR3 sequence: CASSPGRQLYGYTF. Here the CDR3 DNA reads TGTGCCAGCTCACCAGGTCGACAGTTGTATGGCTACACCTTC. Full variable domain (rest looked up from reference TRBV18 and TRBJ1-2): NAGVMQNPRHLVRRRGQEARLRCSPMKGHSHVYWYRQLPEEGLKFMVYLQKENIIDESGMPKERFSAEFPKEGPSILRIQQVVRGDSAAYFCASSPGRQLYGYTFGSGTRLTVV.

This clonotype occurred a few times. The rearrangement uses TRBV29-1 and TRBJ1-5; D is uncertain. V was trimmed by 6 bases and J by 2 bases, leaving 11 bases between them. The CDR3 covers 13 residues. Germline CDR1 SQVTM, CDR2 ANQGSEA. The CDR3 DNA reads TGCAGCGTAAGAGACGGGGGCAATCAGCCCCAGCATTTT. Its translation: CSVRDGGNQPQHF.

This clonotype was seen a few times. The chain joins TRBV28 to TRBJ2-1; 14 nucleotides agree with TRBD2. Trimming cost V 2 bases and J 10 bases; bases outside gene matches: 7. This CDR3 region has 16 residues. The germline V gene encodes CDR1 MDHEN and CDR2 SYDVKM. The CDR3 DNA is TGTGCCAGCAGTTTACAGCGGACTAGCGGGAGGATGGAGCAGTTCTTC. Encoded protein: CASSLQRTSGRMEQFF.

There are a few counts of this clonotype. This CDR3 is CASSVGQPSTDTQYF. The CDR3 DNA sequence: TGTGCCAGCAGCGTAGGACAGCCTAGCACAGATACGCAGTATTTT. The rearrangement links TRBV9 to TRBJ2-3; tentative D call: TRBD1 (5 bases). Trimming took 0 bases from V and 0 from J, leaving 8 bases between them. Germline CDR1 reads SGDLS; CDR2 reads YYNGEE. CDR3 size: 15 residues.

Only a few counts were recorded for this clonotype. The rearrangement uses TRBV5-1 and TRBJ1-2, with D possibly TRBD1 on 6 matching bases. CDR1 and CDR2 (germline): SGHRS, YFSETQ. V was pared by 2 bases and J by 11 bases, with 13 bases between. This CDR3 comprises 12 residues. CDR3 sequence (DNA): TGCGCCAGCAGCTTTTCGGGACAAGTTTACACCTTC. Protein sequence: CASSFSGQVYTF.

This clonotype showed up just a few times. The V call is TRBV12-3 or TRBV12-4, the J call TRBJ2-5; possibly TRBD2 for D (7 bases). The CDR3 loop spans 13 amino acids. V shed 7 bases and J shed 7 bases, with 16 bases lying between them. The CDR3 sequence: CASTRGAFGTQYF. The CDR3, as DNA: TGTGCCAGCACCCGGGGGGCCTTCGGGACCCAGTACTTC.

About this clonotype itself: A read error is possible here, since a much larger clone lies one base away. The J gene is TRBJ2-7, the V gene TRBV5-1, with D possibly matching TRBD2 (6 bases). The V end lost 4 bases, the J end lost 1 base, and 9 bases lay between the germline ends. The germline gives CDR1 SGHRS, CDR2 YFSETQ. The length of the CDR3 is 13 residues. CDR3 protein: CASSRGLSYEQYF. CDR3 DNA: TGCGCCAGCAGCCGGGGACTTTCCTACGAGCAGTACTTC.

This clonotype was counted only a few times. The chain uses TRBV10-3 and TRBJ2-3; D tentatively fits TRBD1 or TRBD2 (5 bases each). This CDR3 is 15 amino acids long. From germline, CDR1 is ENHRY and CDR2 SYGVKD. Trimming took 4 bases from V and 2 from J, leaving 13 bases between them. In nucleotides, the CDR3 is TGTGCCATCAGTGGAGAGGGGAGTCCCACAGATACGCAGTATTTT. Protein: CAISGEGSPTDTQYF.

CDR3 region: CASSAGRIQETQYF. In nucleotides, the CDR3 is TGTGCCAGCAGCGCAGGACGGATACAAGAGACCCAGTACTTC. The chain combines TRBV9 with TRBJ2-5; D is undetermined. V was cut by 3 bases and J by 2 bases, with 11 bases left in between. Germline CDR1 is SGDLS and CDR2 is YYNGEE. CDR3 length: 14 amino acids.

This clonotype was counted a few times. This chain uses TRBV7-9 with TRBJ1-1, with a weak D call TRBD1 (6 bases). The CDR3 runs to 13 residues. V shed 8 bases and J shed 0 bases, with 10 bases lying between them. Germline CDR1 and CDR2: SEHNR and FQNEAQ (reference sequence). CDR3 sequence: CASGRGMNTEAFF. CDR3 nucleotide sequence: TGTGCCAGCGGGAGGGGGATGAACACTGAAGCTTTCTTT.

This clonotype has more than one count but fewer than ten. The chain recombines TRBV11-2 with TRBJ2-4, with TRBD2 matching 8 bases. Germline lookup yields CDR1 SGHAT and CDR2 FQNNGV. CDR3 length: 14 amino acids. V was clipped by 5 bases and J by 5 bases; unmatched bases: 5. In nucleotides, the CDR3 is TGTGCCAGCAGCATAGCGGGGACCCAAAACATTCAGTACTTC. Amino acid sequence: CASSIAGTQNIQYF.

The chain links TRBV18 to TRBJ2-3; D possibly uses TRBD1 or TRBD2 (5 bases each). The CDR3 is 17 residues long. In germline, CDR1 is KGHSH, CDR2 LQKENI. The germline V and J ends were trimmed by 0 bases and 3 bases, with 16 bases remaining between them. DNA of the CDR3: TGTGCCAGCTCACCACCGGTACCGGGACGGCAAACAGATACGCAGTATTTT. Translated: CASSPPVPGRQTDTQYF.

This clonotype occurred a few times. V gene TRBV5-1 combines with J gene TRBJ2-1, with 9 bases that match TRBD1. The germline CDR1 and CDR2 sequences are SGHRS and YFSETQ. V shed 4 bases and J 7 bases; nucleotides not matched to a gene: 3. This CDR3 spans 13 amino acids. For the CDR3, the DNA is TGCGCCAGCAGCGGGACAGGGCTGAATGAGCAGTTCTTC. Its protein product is CASSGTGLNEQFF. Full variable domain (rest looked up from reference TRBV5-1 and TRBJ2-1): KAGVTQTPRYLIKTRGQQVTLSCSPISGHRSVSWYQQTPGQGLQFLFEYFSETQRNKGNFPGRFSGRQFSNSRSEMNVSTLELGDSALYLCASSGTGLNEQFFGPGTRLTVL.

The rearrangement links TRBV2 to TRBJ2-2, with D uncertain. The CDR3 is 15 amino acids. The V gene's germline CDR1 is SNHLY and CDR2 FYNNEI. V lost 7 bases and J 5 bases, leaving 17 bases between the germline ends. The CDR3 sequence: CASTEQLHQTGELFF. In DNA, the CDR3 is TGTGCCAGCACCGAACAACTACACCAAACCGGGGAGCTGTTTTTT.

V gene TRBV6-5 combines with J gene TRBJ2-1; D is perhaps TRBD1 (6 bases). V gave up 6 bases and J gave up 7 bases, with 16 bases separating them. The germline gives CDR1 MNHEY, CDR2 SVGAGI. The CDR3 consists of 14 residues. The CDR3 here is CASRQGRKRNEQFF. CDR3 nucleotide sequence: TGTGCCAGCAGACAGGGACGGAAAAGGAATGAGCAGTTCTTC.

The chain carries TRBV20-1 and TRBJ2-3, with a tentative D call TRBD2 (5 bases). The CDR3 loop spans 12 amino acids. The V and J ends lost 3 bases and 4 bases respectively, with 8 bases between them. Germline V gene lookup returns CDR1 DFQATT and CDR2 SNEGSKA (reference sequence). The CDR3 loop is CSASPSPDTQYF. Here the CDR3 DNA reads TGCAGTGCTAGTCCTAGCCCAGATACGCAGTATTTT.

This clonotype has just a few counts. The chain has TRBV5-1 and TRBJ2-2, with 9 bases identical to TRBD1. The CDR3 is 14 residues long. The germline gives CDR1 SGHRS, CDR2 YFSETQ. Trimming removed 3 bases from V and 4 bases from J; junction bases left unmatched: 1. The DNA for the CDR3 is TGCGCCAGCAGCTGGGGACAGGGCACCGGGGAGCTGTTTTTT. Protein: CASSWGQGTGELFF.

In DNA, the CDR3 is TGTGCCAGCAGTTATGGACTAGCGGCCCAAGAGACCCAGTACTTC. Amino acid sequence: CASSYGLAAQETQYF. The gene calls are TRBV6-5 and TRBJ2-5; 10 bases line up with TRBD2. With 3 bases clipped from V and 1 base from J, the junction kept 2 bases outside the gene matches. The CDR3 runs to 15 residues. CDR1 and CDR2 from the germline V gene are MNHEY and SVGAGI.

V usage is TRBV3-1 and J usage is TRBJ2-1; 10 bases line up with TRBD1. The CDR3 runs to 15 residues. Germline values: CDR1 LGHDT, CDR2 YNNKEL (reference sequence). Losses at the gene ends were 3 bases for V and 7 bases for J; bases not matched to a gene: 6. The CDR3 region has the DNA TGTGCCAGCAGCCAGAGCCGGGACAGGGGAAATGAGCAGTTCTTC. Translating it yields CASSQSRDRGNEQFF.

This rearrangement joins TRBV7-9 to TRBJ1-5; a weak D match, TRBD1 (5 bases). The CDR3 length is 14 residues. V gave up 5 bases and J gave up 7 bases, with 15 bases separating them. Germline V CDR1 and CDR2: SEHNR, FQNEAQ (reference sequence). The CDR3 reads CASSGGVSKQPQHF. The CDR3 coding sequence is TGTGCCAGCAGCGGAGGGGTTTCCAAACAGCCCCAGCATTTT. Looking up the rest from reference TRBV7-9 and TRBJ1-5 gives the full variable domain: DTGVSQNPRHKITKRGQNVTFRCDPISEHNRLYWYRQTLGQGPEFLTYFQNEAQLEKSRLLSDRFSAERPKGSFSTLEIQRTEQGDSAMYLCASSGGVSKQPQHFGDGTRLSIL.

The CDR3 loop is CATSRDRLAGNRGETQYF. CDR3 coding DNA: TGTGCCACCAGCAGAGATCGGCTAGCGGGGAACCGGGGAGAGACCCAGTACTTC. This rearrangement joins TRBV15 to TRBJ2-5; TRBD2 aligns across 9 bases. Trimming removed 0 bases from V and 4 bases from J; junction bases left unmatched: 12. The CDR3 is 18 residues long. In germline, CDR1 is LNHNV, CDR2 YYDKDF (reference sequence).

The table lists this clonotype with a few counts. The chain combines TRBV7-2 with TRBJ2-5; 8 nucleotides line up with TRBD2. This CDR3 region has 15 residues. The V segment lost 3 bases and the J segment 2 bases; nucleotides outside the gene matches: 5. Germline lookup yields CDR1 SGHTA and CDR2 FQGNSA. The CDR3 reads CASSFSGTYQETQYF. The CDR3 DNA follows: TGTGCCAGCAGCTTTAGCGGGACTTATCAAGAGACCCAGTACTTC.

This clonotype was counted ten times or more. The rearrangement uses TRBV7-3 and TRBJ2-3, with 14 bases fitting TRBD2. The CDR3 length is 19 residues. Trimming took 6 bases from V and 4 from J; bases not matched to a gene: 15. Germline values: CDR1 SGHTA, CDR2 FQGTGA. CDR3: CASSSTPPGTSGSADTQYF. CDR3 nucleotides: TGTGCCAGCAGTTCCACTCCCCCAGGGACTAGCGGGAGCGCAGATACGCAGTATTTT.

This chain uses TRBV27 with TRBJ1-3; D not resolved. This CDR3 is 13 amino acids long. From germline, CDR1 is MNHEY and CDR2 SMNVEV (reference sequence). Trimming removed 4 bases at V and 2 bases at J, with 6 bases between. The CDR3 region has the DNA TGTGCCAGCAGTTCATACACTGGAAACACCATATATTTT. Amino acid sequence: CASSSYTGNTIYF.

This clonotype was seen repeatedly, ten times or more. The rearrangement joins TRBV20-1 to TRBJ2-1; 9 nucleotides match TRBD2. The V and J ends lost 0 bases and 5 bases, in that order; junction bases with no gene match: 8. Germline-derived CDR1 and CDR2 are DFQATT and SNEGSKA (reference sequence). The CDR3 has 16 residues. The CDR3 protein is CSARDPERGENNEQFF. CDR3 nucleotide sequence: TGCAGTGCTAGAGATCCTGAGCGGGGGGAAAACAATGAGCAGTTCTTC.

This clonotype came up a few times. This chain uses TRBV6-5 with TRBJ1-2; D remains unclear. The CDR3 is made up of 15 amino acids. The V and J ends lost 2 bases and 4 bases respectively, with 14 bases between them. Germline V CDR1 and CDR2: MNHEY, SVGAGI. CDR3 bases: TGTGCCAGCAGTTACGATACCACACGGGGCTATGGCTACACCTTC. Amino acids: CASSYDTTRGYGYTF.